The source of this T cell receptor (beta chain) is a study of cytomegalovirus exposure and HLA in healthy donors. Study as a whole: In a later analysis, the roughly 120 validation repertoires were reported to have used the same platform as the 600 to 700 first-cohort repertoires.

The CDR3 consists of 16 residues. Germline CDR1 MDHEN, CDR2 SYDVKM. Germline trimming cut 5 bases from V and 4 bases from J; bases unmatched to any gene: 9. The data were produced by immunoSEQ multiplex PCR, yet TCRdb's version contains in-frame clones alone and is incomplete. Of some 63,000 clones listed, about 89% are singletons. Study outcomes and limitations: High specificity and sensitivity for cytomegalovirus status were reported for the classifier.

This clone is a singleton in its sample. Its antigen is as yet unknown. This rearrangement joins TRBV28 to TRBJ1-2; 11 positions match TRBD1. The sample was PBMCs. This clonotype was obtained from a woman aged 18-29 years in good health and CMV-seronegative. Here the CDR3 DNA reads TGTGCCAGCAGTCCCCAGAGGACAGGGGGCGGCTATGGCTACACCTTC. It specifies CASSPQRTGGGYGYTF.